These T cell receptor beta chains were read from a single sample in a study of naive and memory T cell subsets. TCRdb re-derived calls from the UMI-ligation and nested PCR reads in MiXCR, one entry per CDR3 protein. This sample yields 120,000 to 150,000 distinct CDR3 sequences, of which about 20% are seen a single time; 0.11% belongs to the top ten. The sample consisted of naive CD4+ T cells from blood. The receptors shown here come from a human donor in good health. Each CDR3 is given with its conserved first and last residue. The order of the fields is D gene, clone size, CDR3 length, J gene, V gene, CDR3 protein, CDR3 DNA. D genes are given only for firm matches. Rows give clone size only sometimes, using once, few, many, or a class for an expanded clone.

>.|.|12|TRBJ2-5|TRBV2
CASSNLQSTQYF
TGTGCCAGCAGTAACCTCCAGTCGACCCAGTACTTC
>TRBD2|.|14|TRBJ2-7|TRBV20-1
CSAKKQAGVDEQYF
TGCAGTGCTAAGAAGCAGGCGGGAGTGGATGAGCAGTACTTC
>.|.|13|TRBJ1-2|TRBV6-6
CASKLPQQDGYTF
TGTGCCAGCAAACTCCCTCAGCAGGATGGCTACACCTTC
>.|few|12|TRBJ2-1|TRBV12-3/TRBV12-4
CASRGPRDEQFF
TGTGCCAGCAGGGGGCCGCGCGATGAGCAGTTCTTC
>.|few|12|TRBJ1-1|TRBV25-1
CASSGQNTEAFF
TGTGCCAGCAGTGGACAGAACACTGAAGCTTTCTTT
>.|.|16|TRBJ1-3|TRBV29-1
CSAKPLVGEIGNTIYF
TGCAGCGCAAAACCTCTCGTGGGGGAGATTGGAAACACCATATATTTT
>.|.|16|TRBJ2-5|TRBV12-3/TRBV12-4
CASSFRGPGYQETQYF
TGTGCCAGCAGTTTTCGGGGCCCAGGATACCAAGAGACCCAGTACTTC
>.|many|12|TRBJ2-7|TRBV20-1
CSATDSPYEQYF
TGCAGTGCTACTGACAGTCCCTACGAGCAGTACTTC
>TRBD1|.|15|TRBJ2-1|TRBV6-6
CASRIRDRVGSEQFF
TGTGCCAGCAGGATTCGGGACAGGGTTGGGAGTGAGCAGTTCTTC
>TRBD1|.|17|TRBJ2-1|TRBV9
CASSPLPGQGARNEQFF
TGTGCCAGCAGCCCCCTCCCCGGACAGGGGGCTCGGAATGAGCAGTTCTTC
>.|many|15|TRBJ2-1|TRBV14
CASSQEGQPYNEQFF
TGTGCCAGCAGCCAAGAGGGCCAGCCATACAATGAGCAGTTCTTC
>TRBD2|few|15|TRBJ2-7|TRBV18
CASSRVGGSSYEQYF
TGTGCCAGCTCACGGGTCGGGGGGAGTTCCTACGAGCAGTACTTC
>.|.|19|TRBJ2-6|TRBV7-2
CASSTRPWTTSSGANVLTF
TGTGCCAGCAGCACTAGACCTTGGACGACTAGCTCTGGGGCCAACGTCCTGACTTTC